The 11 T cell receptor beta chains reported below all come from one sample, sequenced in a study of blood T cell repertoires in COVID-19. The protocol was immunoSEQ multiplex PCR, while the TCRdb copy is restricted to in-frame clones and leaves out a portion. This table holds 350,000 to 400,000 clones, roughly nine tenths found once. Material for sequencing was PBMCs or T cells enriched from blood (not recorded which). Source of these receptors: a woman in her twenties or thirties who had recovered from COVID-19.

V gene TRBV7-8 combines with J gene TRBJ2-7; 7 positions agree with TRBD2. Germline assignment: CDR1 SGHVS and CDR2 FQNEAQ. The CDR3 spans 15 residues. V was pared by 5 bases and J by 6 bases, with 13 bases of the junction left unmatched. In DNA, the CDR3 is TGTGCCAGCAGCCCCCGCTGGACTAGGCCCGGCGAGCAGTACTTC. This translates into CASSPRWTRPGEQYF.

V is TRBV6-2 or TRBV6-3 and J is TRBJ1-3; D is perhaps TRBD1 (6 bases). Germline CDR1 is MNHEY and CDR2 is SVGEGT. CDR3 length: 15 amino acids. Trimming pared 6 bases from V and 0 bases from J, leaving 12 bases between. The CDR3 loop reads CASSLQGHSGNTIYF. The CDR3 DNA follows: TGTGCCAGCAGCCTGCAGGGGCACTCTGGAAACACCATATATTTT.

This chain joins TRBV3-1 (or the pseudogene TRBV3-2) and TRBJ1-1, with 8 bases identical to TRBD1. Germline trimming cut 2 bases from V and 3 bases from J; bases unmatched to any gene: 5. The CDR3 length is 15 residues. CDR1 and CDR2 from the germline V gene are LGHDT and YNNKEL (reference sequence). The CDR3 sequence is CASSQTTGVYTEAFF. The CDR3 DNA sequence: TGTGCCAGCAGCCAAACGACAGGGGTGTACACTGAAGCTTTCTTT.

The J gene is TRBJ1-1, the V gene TRBV7-9; no clear D gene. CDR3 length equals 15 residues. Germline V CDR1 and CDR2: SEHNR, FQNEAQ (reference sequence). The V end was cut by 1 base, the J end by 1 base, with 10 bases between. This CDR3 is CASSLGGSRNTEAFF. Here the CDR3 DNA reads TGTGCCAGCAGCTTAGGAGGCAGCCGGAACACTGAAGCTTTCTTT.

The rearrangement links TRBV4-1 to TRBJ2-7; 13 bases agree with TRBD2. Germline trimming cut 3 bases from V and 4 bases from J; bases unmatched to any gene: 3. Germline V gene data show CDR1 as MGHRA and CDR2 as YSYEKL. The CDR3 consists of 15 residues. The CDR3 loop reads CASSQGTSGIYEQYF. CDR3 DNA sequence: TGCGCCAGCAGCCAGGGGACTAGCGGGATATACGAGCAGTACTTC.

The chain couples TRBV2 to TRBJ2-2; TRBD1 matches at 7 bases. The junction had 8 bases not matched to a gene; V was cut back by 6 bases and J by 4 bases. Germline V gene sequence: CDR1 SNHLY, CDR2 FYNNEI. This CDR3 is built from 15 residues. The CDR3, as DNA: TGTGCCAGCAGACAGACAGGGAGTGGCACCGGGGAGCTGTTTTTT. Its translation is CASRQTGSGTGELFF. The entire variable domain, with the rest obtained from reference TRBV2 and TRBJ2-2, is as follows: EPEVTQTPSHQVTQMGQEVILRCVPISNHLYFYWYRQILGQKVEFLVSFYNNEISEKSEIFDDQFSVERPDGSNFTLKIRSTKLEDSAMYFCASRQTGSGTGELFFGEGSRLTVL.

The chain combines TRBV12-3 or TRBV12-4 with TRBJ2-3, with a possible D match to TRBD2 (5 bases). The CDR3 runs 11 residues. V gave up 6 bases and J gave up 5 bases, with 6 bases separating them. The CDR3 DNA reads as TGTGCCAGCAGCAGCGGAGATACGCAGTATTTT. Its protein is CASSSGDTQYF.

This sequence joins TRBV4-2 and TRBJ2-5, with 12 bases lining up with TRBD2. The CDR3 covers 17 residues. The V gene's germline CDR1 is LGHNA and CDR2 YNFKEQ. The junction had 6 bases not matched to a gene; V was cut back by 2 bases and J by 2 bases. The CDR3 nucleotides are TGTGCCAGCAGCCAATCTGGACTAGCGGGGCTTCAAGAGACCCAGTACTTC. Protein: CASSQSGLAGLQETQYF.

The V gene is TRBV18, the J gene TRBJ1-5; no firm D call. The V gene's germline CDR1 is KGHSH and CDR2 LQKENI. The CDR3 has 15 amino acids. V was pared by 3 bases and J by 2 bases, with 11 bases between. The CDR3 DNA reads TGTGCCAGCTCACCCACCAGCGGTCGCAATCAGCCCCAGCATTTT. It translates to CASSPTSGRNQPQHF.

This clone was observed a single time. The chain has TRBV4-1 and TRBJ2-3; D is possibly TRBD1 (6 bases). The CDR3 covers 17 residues. Germline loops: CDR1 MGHRA, CDR2 YSYEKL. Deletions cut 0 bases from V and 2 bases from J, with 15 bases between. The CDR3 sequence is CASSQDRGRGFTDTQYF. CDR3 DNA: TGCGCCAGCAGCCAAGATCGGGGCAGGGGTTTCACAGATACGCAGTATTTT.

The chain couples TRBV27 to TRBJ2-3; TRBD2 agrees at 7 bases. The CDR3 loop spans 14 amino acids. CDR1 is MNHEY, CDR2 SMNVEV, per germline (reference sequence). Trimming took 7 bases from V and 2 from J; bases not matched to a gene: 6. The CDR3 DNA follows: TGTGCCAGCAATAAGGGACTACCCACAGATACGCAGTATTTT. Translated, it gives CASNKGLPTDTQYF.